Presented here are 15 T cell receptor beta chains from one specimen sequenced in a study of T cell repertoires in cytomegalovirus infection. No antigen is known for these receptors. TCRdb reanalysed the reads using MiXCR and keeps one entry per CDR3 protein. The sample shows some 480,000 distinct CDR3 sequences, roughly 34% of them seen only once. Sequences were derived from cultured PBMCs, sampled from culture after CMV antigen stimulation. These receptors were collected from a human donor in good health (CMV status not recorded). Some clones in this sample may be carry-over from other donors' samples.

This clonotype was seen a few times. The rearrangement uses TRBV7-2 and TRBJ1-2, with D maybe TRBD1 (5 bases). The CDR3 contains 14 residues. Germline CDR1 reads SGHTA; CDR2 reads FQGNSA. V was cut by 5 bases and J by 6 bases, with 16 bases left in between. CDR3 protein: CASSAGGIRHGYTF. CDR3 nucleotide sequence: TGTGCCAGCAGCGCTGGGGGGATAAGGCATGGCTACACCTTC.

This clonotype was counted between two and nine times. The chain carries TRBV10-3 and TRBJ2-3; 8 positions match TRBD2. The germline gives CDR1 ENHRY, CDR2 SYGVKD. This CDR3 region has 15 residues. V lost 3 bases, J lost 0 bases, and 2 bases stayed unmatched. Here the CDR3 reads CAISDREGSTDTQYF. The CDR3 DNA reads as TGTGCCATCAGTGATCGGGAGGGGAGCACAGATACGCAGTATTTT.

The CDR3 loop reads CASRVGLADGKVYF. CDR3 in DNA: TGTGCCAGCAGGGTGGGACTAGCTGACGGAAAGGTGTATTTT. The gene calls are TRBV12-3 or TRBV12-4 and TRBJ2-3; TRBD2 agrees at 9 bases. V lost 6 bases to trimming and J lost 14 bases; unmatched junction nucleotides: 15. This CDR3 region has 14 residues.

The CDR3 region has the DNA TGTGCCAGCAGTTTACGGTCCGGGGACGAGCAGTACTTC. Translation gives CASSLRSGDEQYF. The chain is built from TRBV12-3 or TRBV12-4 and TRBJ2-7; TRBD2 is a possible D gene (5 bases). V lost 2 bases and J 5 bases, leaving 10 bases between the germline ends. The CDR3 totals 13 residues.

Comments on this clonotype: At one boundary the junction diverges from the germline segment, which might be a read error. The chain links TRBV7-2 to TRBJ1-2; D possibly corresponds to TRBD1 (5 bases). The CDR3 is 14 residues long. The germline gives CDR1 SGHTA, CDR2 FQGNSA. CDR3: CANSKQKGKGGYTF. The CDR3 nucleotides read TGTGCCAACAGCAAACAGAAGGGGAAAGGAGGCTACACCTTC. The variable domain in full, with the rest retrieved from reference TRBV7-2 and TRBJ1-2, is GAGVSQSPSNKVTEKGKDVELRCDPISGHTALYWYRQSLGQGLEFLIYFQGNSAPDKSGLPSDRFSAERTGGSVSTLTIQRTQQEDSAVYLCANSKQKGKGGYTFGSGTRLTVV.

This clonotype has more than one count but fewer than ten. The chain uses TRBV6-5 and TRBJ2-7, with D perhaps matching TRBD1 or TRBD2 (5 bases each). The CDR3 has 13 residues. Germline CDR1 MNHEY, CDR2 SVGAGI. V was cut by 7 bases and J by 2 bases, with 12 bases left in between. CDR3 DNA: TGTGCCAGCACTGGGGACGGGACCTACGAGCAGTACTTC. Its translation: CASTGDGTYEQYF.

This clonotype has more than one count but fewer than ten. DNA for the CDR3: TGTGCCAGTTCACCGGGACTAGTCCCACACGAGCAGTTCTTC. This encodes CASSPGLVPHEQFF. The chain recombines TRBV6-2 or TRBV6-3 with TRBJ2-1; 8 bases line up with TRBD2. V lost 9 bases and J lost 10; bases outside the gene matches: 14. Germline V gene data show CDR1 as MNHEY and CDR2 as SVGEGT. The CDR3 consists of 14 residues.

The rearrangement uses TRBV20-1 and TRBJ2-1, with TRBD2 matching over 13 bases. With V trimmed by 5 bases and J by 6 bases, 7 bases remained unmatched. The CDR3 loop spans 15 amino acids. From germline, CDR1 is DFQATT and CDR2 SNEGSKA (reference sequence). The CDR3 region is CSAPQTSGRPNEQFF. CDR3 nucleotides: TGCAGTGCTCCCCAGACTAGCGGGAGGCCCAATGAGCAGTTCTTC.

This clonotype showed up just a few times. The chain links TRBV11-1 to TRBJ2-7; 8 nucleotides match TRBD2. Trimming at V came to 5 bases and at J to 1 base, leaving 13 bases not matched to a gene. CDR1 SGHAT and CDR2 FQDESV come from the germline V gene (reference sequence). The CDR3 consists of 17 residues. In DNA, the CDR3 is TGTGCCAGCAGCCCACGATTAGCGACTAGCGCTTCCTACGAGCAGTACGTC. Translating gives CASSPRLATSASYEQYV.

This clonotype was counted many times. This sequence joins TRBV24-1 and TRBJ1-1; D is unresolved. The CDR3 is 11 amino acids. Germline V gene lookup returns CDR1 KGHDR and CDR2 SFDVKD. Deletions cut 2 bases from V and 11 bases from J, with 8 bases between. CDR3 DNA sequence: TGTGCCACCAGTGATTACGACCGTGCTTTCTTT. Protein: CATSDYDRAFF.

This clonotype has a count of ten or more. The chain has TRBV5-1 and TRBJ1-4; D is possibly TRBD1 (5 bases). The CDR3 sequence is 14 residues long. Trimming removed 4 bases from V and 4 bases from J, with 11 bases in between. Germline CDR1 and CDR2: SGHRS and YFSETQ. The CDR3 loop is CASSIGTINEKLFF. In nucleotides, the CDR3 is TGCGCCAGCAGCATCGGGACTATTAATGAAAAACTGTTTTTT.

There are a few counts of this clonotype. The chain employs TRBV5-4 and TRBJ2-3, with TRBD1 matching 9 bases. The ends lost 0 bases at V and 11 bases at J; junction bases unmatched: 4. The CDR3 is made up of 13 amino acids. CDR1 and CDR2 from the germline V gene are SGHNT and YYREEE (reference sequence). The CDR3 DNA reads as TGTGCCAGCAGCTTGGGACAGGGGGGACTGCAGTATTTT. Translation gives CASSLGQGGLQYF.

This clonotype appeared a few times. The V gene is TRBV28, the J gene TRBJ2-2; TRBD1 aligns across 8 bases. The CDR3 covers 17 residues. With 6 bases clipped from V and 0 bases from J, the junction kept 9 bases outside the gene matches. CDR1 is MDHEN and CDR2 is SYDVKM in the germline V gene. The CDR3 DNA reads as TGTGCCAGCAGCCCCGGAGGACAGGGTACGAACACCGGGGAGCTGTTTTTT. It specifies CASSPGGQGTNTGELFF. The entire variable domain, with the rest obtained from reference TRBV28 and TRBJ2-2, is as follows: DVKVTQSSRYLVKRTGEKVFLECVQDMDHENMFWYRQDPGLGLRLIYFSYDVKMKEKGDIPEGYSVSREKKERFSLILESASTNQTSMYLCASSPGGQGTNTGELFFGEGSRLTVL.

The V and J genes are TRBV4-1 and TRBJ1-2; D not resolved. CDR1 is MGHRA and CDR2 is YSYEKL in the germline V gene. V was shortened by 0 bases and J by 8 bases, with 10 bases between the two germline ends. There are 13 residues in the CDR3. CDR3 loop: CASSQDYGSGYTF. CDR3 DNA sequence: TGCGCCAGCAGCCAAGACTACGGGTCGGGCTACACCTTC.

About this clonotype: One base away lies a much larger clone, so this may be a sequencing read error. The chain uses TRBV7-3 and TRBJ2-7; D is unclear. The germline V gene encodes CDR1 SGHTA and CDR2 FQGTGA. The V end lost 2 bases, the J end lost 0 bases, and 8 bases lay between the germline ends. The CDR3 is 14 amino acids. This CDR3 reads CASSLDGGSYEQYF. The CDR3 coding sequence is TGTGCCAGCAGCTTAGATGGCGGCTCCTACGAGCAGTACTTC.